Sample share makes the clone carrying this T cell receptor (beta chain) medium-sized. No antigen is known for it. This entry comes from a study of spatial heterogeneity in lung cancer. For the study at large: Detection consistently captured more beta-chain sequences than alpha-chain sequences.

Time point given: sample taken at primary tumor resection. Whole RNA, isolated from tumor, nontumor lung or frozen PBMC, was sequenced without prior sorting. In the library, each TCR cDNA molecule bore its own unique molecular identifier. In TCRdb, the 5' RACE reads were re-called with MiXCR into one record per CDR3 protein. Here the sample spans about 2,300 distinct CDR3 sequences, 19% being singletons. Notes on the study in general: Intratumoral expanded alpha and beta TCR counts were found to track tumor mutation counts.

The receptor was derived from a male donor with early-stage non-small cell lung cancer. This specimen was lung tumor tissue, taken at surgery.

The chain's CDR3 is CASSFMGAREQYF. The CDR3 DNA sequence: TGCGCCAGCAGCTTTATGGGGGCACGGGAGCAGTACTTC. The chain uses TRBV5-1 and TRBJ2-7, with D possibly matching TRBD1 (6 bases). Germline CDR1 and CDR2: SGHRS and YFSETQ. V shed 2 bases and J shed 7 bases, with 13 bases lying between them. The CDR3 sequence is 13 residues long.